A single sample gave rise to the 6 T cell receptor beta chains below, sequenced in a study of blood T cells in healthy people across ages. Alongside a J-beta primer mix, a sample-barcoded 5' primer served in a second PCR lasting roughly 7 to 11 cycles. One entry per CDR3 protein results from TCRdb running MiXCR on the 5' RACE reads. The sample lists some 1.8 million distinct CDR3 sequences; approximately 39% were seen once. The sequencing sample was made of blood. Receptors were obtained from a human donor in good health.

Only a few counts were recorded for this clonotype. This sequence joins TRBV7-9 and TRBJ2-7, with 10 bases fitting TRBD1. V dropped 5 bases and J dropped 2; count of bases not matched to a gene: 6. Germline values: CDR1 SEHNR, CDR2 FQNEAQ (reference sequence). This CDR3 is 15 amino acids long. The CDR3 spells CASSQTGGLTYEQYF. The DNA of the CDR3 is TGTGCCAGCAGCCAGACAGGGGGCTTAACCTACGAGCAGTACTTC.

This clonotype was seen more than once but under ten times. Here the CDR3 DNA reads TGCGCCAGCAGCTTGCCTCGGGACACCCGGGGCTTCCGCTACGAGCAGTACTTC. Its translation is CASSLPRDTRGFRYEQYF. The J gene is TRBJ2-7, the V gene TRBV5-1; weak D call: TRBD1 (6 bases). The ends were cut back, 1 base at V and 3 bases at J, with 23 bases in the middle. Per the germline V gene, CDR1 is SGHRS and CDR2 is YFSETQ. CDR3 length: 18 amino acids.

CDR3 loop: CASSFGPGYTF. CDR3 in DNA: TGTGCCAGCAGTTTCGGACCTGGCTACACCTTC. This chain joins TRBV12-3 or TRBV12-4 and TRBJ1-2; no definite D call. Trimming cost V 3 bases and J 7 bases, with 6 bases left between them. This CDR3 comprises 11 residues.

The J gene is TRBJ1-4, the V gene TRBV5-1, with TRBD1 matching 8 bases. The CDR3 length is 15 residues. Germline V gene data show CDR1 as SGHRS and CDR2 as YFSETQ. The junction had 10 bases not matched to a gene; V was cut back by 4 bases and J by 8 bases. The CDR3: CASSEDRGVGEKLFF. CDR3 bases: TGCGCCAGCAGCGAAGACAGGGGAGTAGGGGAAAAACTGTTTTTT.

V and J are TRBV11-2 and TRBJ1-2; 7 bases agree with TRBD1. J gave up 8 bases and V 5 bases, and 14 bases lay outside the gene matches. CDR1 is SGHAT, CDR2 FQNNGV, per germline. The CDR3 runs to 15 residues. CDR3 DNA sequence: TGTGCCAGCAGCGTCCCAGGACAGGCCTTTAGAGGCTACACCTTC. Its translation is CASSVPGQAFRGYTF. The whole variable domain, filled in from reference TRBV11-2 and TRBJ1-2, reads EAGVAQSPRYKIIEKRQSVAFWCNPISGHATLYWYQQILGQGPKLLIQFQNNGVVDDSQLPKDRFSAERLKGVDSTLKIQPAKLEDSAVYLCASSVPGQAFRGYTFGSGTRLTVV.

The gene calls are TRBV5-5 and TRBJ2-1; 9 bases line up with TRBD2. The J segment lost 7 bases and the V segment lost 10 bases, leaving 15 bases of the junction unmatched. This CDR3 spans 15 amino acids. CDR1 and CDR2 (germline): SGHKS, YYEKEE (reference sequence). The CDR3 nucleotides read TGTGCCGGCTCAGAGCTCGCGGGGGGGCGGAATGAGCAGTTCTTC. Amino acids: CAGSELAGGRNEQFF.